The next 8 T cell receptor beta chains were all read from a single sample in a study of T-cell memory formation after mild COVID-19 (dated by TCRdb to the early 2020s). The library was generated by 5' RACE. TCRdb names Illumina NovaSeq 6000 as the instrument used. The public reads were run again by TCRdb, first through fastp at Q25 and then through MiXCR, and only productive beta chains were kept. Entries are consolidated by CDR3 protein sequence, retaining the most common genes and DNA. The sample table holds some 340,000 distinct CDR3 sequences, of which 10% to 15% were seen once. Roughly 23% of the sample goes to the ten largest clones. What was sequenced was PBMCs or a T cell subset sorted from them (not recorded which). Source of these receptors: a young man who had mild COVID-19 (a few samples of this study predate the infection). The sample titles of this study are shuffled in the database, so cell type and time point are left out; the donor was told from shared clones.

The chain recombines TRBV5-1 with TRBJ2-7; 10 bases map to TRBD2. The CDR3 runs 17 residues. The germline gives CDR1 SGHRS, CDR2 YFSETQ. Losses at the gene ends were 0 bases for V and 0 bases for J; bases not matched to a gene: 6. The CDR3 sequence: CASSLGLAGVFSYEQYF. The CDR3 nucleotides are TGCGCCAGCAGCTTGGGTCTAGCGGGGGTTTTCTCCTACGAGCAGTACTTC.

V and J are TRBV6-2 or TRBV6-3 and TRBJ1-2; no clear D. Trimming pared 5 bases from V and 4 bases from J, leaving 11 bases between. This CDR3 is 13 amino acids long. Germline V gene lookup returns CDR1 MNHEY and CDR2 SVGEGT. The CDR3 DNA reads TGTGCCAGCAGTCCGTCGATGGGCTATGGCTACACCTTC. Translating gives CASSPSMGYGYTF.

This clonotype was detected only a few times. V and J are TRBV11-1 and TRBJ2-5, with TRBD2 matching over 7 bases. CDR3 length equals 14 residues. V trimming: 5 bases; J trimming: 5 bases; junction bases outside the gene matches: 8. Germline CDR1 reads SGHAT; CDR2 reads FQDESV (reference sequence). CDR3 DNA sequence: TGTGCCAGCAGCATAAGACCGGGAGGCGAGACCCAGTACTTC. It translates to CASSIRPGGETQYF.

This clonotype was counted ten times or more. This chain links TRBV5-4 with TRBJ2-2; D possibly corresponds to TRBD2 (6 bases). V was shortened by 2 bases and J by 4 bases, with 6 bases between the two germline ends. The CDR3 covers 13 residues. The germline V gene has CDR1 SGHNT and CDR2 YYREEE (reference sequence). CDR3 protein: CASSFGGTGELFF. The CDR3 region has the DNA TGTGCCAGCAGCTTCGGGGGCACCGGGGAGCTGTTTTTT.

The V gene is TRBV18, the J gene TRBJ2-3; 7 bases are shared with TRBD1. The CDR3 sequence is 14 residues long. Trimming cost V 2 bases and J 5 bases; bases outside gene matches: 4. The germline V gene encodes CDR1 KGHSH and CDR2 LQKENI. The CDR3, as DNA: TGTGCCAGCTCACCAAGGGGGCGCGAAGATACGCAGTATTTT. Translating it yields CASSPRGREDTQYF.

This clonotype was seen repeatedly, ten times or more. The V and J genes are TRBV5-1 and TRBJ2-7, with 9 bases identical to TRBD1. The ends lost 1 base at V and 2 bases at J; junction bases unmatched: 4. This CDR3 has 15 residues. Per germline, CDR1 SGHRS and CDR2 YFSETQ. The CDR3: CASSLMTGGAYEQYV. The CDR3 DNA reads TGCGCCAGCAGCTTGATGACAGGGGGGGCCTACGAGCAGTACGTC.

This clonotype was picked up a small number of times. The genes are TRBV12-3 or TRBV12-4 and TRBJ2-7; the D gene is possibly TRBD2 (5 bases). CDR3 length: 13 amino acids. Trimming took 1 base from V and 2 from J, leaving 6 bases between them. DNA for the CDR3: TGTGCCAGCAGTTTAGAGGGAGCCTACGAGCAGTACGTC. This sequence encodes CASSLEGAYEQYV.

This clonotype was picked up a small number of times. The chain carries TRBV4-1 and TRBJ1-1, with TRBD1 matching over 10 bases. The ends lost 0 bases at V and 2 bases at J; junction bases unmatched: 3. This CDR3 has 16 amino acids. Germline V lookup: CDR1 MGHRA, CDR2 YSYEKL. The CDR3: CASSQDGTGVNTEAFF. The CDR3, as DNA: TGCGCCAGCAGCCAAGATGGGACAGGGGTTAACACTGAAGCTTTCTTT.